This TCR beta chain was sequenced during a study of blood T cell repertoires in COVID-19 (dated by TCRdb to the early 2020s). Study-wide context: Samples covering the acute and convalescent phases of COVID-19 were provided by collaborators in the United States, Italy and Spain. The prospective study material was composed of cDNA or gDNA derived from T cells, B-cell-depleted T cells, or PBMCs. Subjects who had been exposed to COVID-19, were actively infected with it, or had recovered from it provided the deeply sampled blood TCRbeta repertoires that made up the dataset. A freely available public database, intended as a resource for researchers studying the immune response to SARS-CoV-2, is where the repertoires were released. Samples were obtained from the ongoing ImmuneRACE study (first 160 participants) and from 950 to 1,500 subjects provided by 6 global collaborators. Nearly every sample came with metadata listing a de-identified subject ID, COVID-19 status, age in years and sex. Where HLA class I and class II types were available, the types were taken from metadata supplied by the sample provider, not from assay-based typing. The paper's findings and limits, for the study overall: How much clinical and demographic metadata was included differed by source and by participant, and the metadata was provided uncurated.

Including the terminal cysteine and phenylalanine, the CDR3 comprises 15 residues. The DNA shown is the 45-base CDR3, in frame from base 1. Relative to germline, V is missing 1 base and J is missing 7 bases, with 6 bases of the junction outside any gene match. CDR1 and CDR2 are read off the germline V gene (reference sequence) as LNHNV and YYDKDF. Comment on this clone: It lacks a known antigen. It has no much larger one-base neighbor in the sample; base qualities were not kept.

Whole blood was collected in K2EDTA tubes by collaborating institutions according to the institutions' own protocols. Collaborator samples were shipped for TCRbeta analysis as frozen whole blood, isolated PBMCs, or DNA extracted from either sample type. The immunoSEQ Assay, a bias-controlled multiplex PCR, was used to amplify TCRbeta CDR3 regions from genomic DNA. As for the original processing: Nucleated cell counts per sample were estimated from amplification of reference gene primers within the assay. To quantify the absolute abundance of each unique TCRbeta CDR3 rearrangement, sequence reads were collapsed and filtered. Productive Simpson clonality was computed per sample as the square root of Simpson's diversity index over productive rearrangements. Drawn from immuneACCESS, this table holds only the in-frame rearrangements with V and J called that TCRdb kept. Clones are partly lost; checked studies trace under half to an unresolved V gene and leave the rest unexplained. The D gene and trimming were derived from the DNA, and the V and J assignments and clone size from that table. This sample has approximately 63,000 clones in its table, and about nine tenths of those were observed once. Roughly 8.1% of the sample rests with the top ten.

Sequencing input: peripheral blood. The V gene is TRBV15 and the J gene is TRBJ2-7; 11 middle bases align to TRBD2. The receptor's source is a human donor in a cohort sampled during active COVID-19. The nucleotide sequence is TGTGCCACCAGCAGAGCCCGGACTAGCGGGCCTGAGCAGTACTTC. Its protein product is CATSRARTSGPEQYF. The full variable domain, completed from the reference TRBV15 and TRBJ2-7 proteins outside the CDR3, reads DAMVIQNPRYQVTQFGKPVTLSCSQTLNHNVMYWYQQKSSQAPKLLFHYYDKDFNNEADTPDNFQSRRPNTSFCFLDIRSPGLGDTAMYLCATSRARTSGPEQYFGPGTRLTVT.